This TCR beta chain was recovered during a study of beta chain features in type 1 diabetes. Across the whole study: Regarding age, gender and cell yields, patients proved similar to healthy donors. Investigators examined 107,917,701 sorted cells across all samples. Study-wide results and limits: Type 1 diabetes patients had TCRB CDR3s that were shorter (moderately but significantly so) in all four CD4+ subsets. Patients showed naive, central memory and Treg TCRB repertoires that appeared more similar than those of healthy donors.

Germline CDR1 ENHRY, CDR2 SYGVKD. This CDR3 region has 16 residues. Trimming took off 0 bases at V and 4 bases at J, with 12 bases between the two ends. In regard to this clone: Antigen unknown.

All of the isolated RNA was reverse transcribed, so expressed TCRB transcripts were sequenced. Clones were read by immunoSEQ multiplex PCR, and TCRdb kept only the in-frame ones, dropping some. This table has a few hundred thousand clones, approximately 16% appearing once. Sequencing was performed on naive CD4+ T cells from blood. The chain joins TRBV10-3 to TRBJ2-2; D might be TRBD1 (6 bases). The origin of this receptor is a young man with type 1 diabetes. In DNA, the CDR3 is TGTGCCATCAGTGAGTCGACAGGTTCCGCCACCGGGGAGCTGTTTTTT. This codes for CAISESTGSATGELFF.